The 5 T cell receptor beta chains below were found in one sample sequenced in a study of cytomegalovirus exposure and HLA in healthy donors. 13 Jbeta primers and 60 Vbeta primers were used for the PCR. The data were produced by immunoSEQ multiplex PCR, yet TCRdb's version contains in-frame clones alone and is incomplete. The table has 200,000 to 250,000 clones, more than 75% seen once. Specimen: PBMCs. Receptor source: a male donor in good health and CMV-seronegative.

CDR3 DNA: TGTGCCAGCAGCCCCACCCGGGGGGTGGGTAGCGGGAGTTCAAGTGAGCAGTTCTTC. It yields the protein CASSPTRGVGSGSSSEQFF. The gene calls are TRBV7-8 and TRBJ2-1; 9 nucleotides line up with TRBD2. CDR3 length: 19 residues. V was clipped by 5 bases and J by 9 bases; unmatched bases: 23. Germline CDR1 and CDR2: SGHVS and FQNEAQ.

This chain connects TRBV6-1 to TRBJ2-2; D perhaps matches TRBD2 (6 bases). Per germline, CDR1 MNHNS and CDR2 SASEGT. Trimming shortened V by 2 bases and J by 6 bases, and 16 bases separated the two germline ends. This CDR3 has 16 residues. CDR3: CASSERFGGGAGELFF. CDR3 in DNA: TGTGCCAGCAGTGAACGATTCGGGGGAGGCGCCGGGGAGCTGTTTTTT.

The chain employs TRBV10-2 and TRBJ2-1; the match to TRBD2 covers 10 bases. Unmatched junction bases numbered 5, after V lost 8 bases and J lost 7 bases. The CDR3 length is 13 residues. CDR1 and CDR2 from the germline V gene are WSHSY and SAAADI. The CDR3 DNA sequence: TGCGCCAGCCTGCTAGCGGGAGATAATGAGCAGTTCTTC. It specifies CASLLAGDNEQFF.

The V gene is TRBV5-1, the J gene TRBJ2-3; D unresolved. Germline values: CDR1 SGHRS, CDR2 YFSETQ. V was pared by 7 bases and J by 1 base, with 13 bases between. The CDR3 extends over 14 amino acids. The CDR3 DNA is TGCGCCAGCTCCACTGAGGTGGGCACAGATACGCAGTATTTT. As protein: CASSTEVGTDTQYF. The full variable domain, in which reference TRBV5-1 and TRBJ2-3 provide the parts outside the CDR3, is KAGVTQTPRYLIKTRGQQVTLSCSPISGHRSVSWYQQTPGQGLQFLFEYFSETQRNKGNFPGRFSGRQFSNSRSEMNVSTLELGDSALYLCASSTEVGTDTQYFGPGTRLTVL.

The gene calls are TRBV28 and TRBJ2-3, with TRBD2 identical over 11 bases. The CDR3 sequence is 16 residues long. CDR1 is MDHEN and CDR2 is SYDVKM in the germline V gene. V lost 7 bases and J lost 0; bases outside the gene matches: 6. For the CDR3, the DNA is TGTGCCAGCACAGGGACTAGCGGACCTAGCACAGATACGCAGTATTTT. Translation: CASTGTSGPSTDTQYF.